This TCR beta chain is drawn from a study of blood T cell repertoires in COVID-19. Study context: T cells, B-cell-depleted T cells, or PBMCs provided the cDNA or gDNA that served as material.

As concerns this clone: The junction and the germline gene differ at one end; a read error may be behind it.

Study processing details: Cell counts per sample came from amplifying reference gene primers. TCRdb keeps only in-frame clones here, not all; method: immunoSEQ multiplex PCR. That table supplies the V and J calls and clone size; D and trimming were determined from the DNA. The sample yields some 140,000 clones, around 86% seen once. The germline V gene encodes CDR1 MNHEY and CDR2 SVGAGI. CDR3 length: 12 residues. The TCR originated in a woman aged 55 to 70 with active or convalescent COVID-19. V is TRBV6-5 and J is TRBJ1-1; maybe TRBD1 (5 bases). Sequenced material: peripheral blood. DNA for the CDR3: TGTGCCAGCAGTTACCGATTCGGGACTCCCGAGTGG. It encodes CASSYRFGTPEW.